This is a list of T cell receptor beta chains from one sample in a study of shared clonotypes between healthy human individuals. Clones were sequenced by immunoSEQ multiplex PCR, and TCRdb holds only the in-frame ones, with some missing. The sample holds about 1 million clones, about 77% seen once. What was sequenced was memory CD4+ T cells sorted from blood. These receptor sequences come from a man in his late teens or twenties in good health. Each CDR3 is given with its conserved first and last residue. Fields, in order: J gene, D gene, V gene, clone size, CDR3 DNA, CDR3 protein. D genes are given only for firm matches. Clone size, where shown, is once, few, many, or a class for clones that have expanded.

J gene: TRBJ2-7; D gene: TRBD1; V gene: TRBV6-1; clone size: -; CDR3 DNA: TGTGCCAGCAGTGAAATGGGGACAGGAGGGTACGAGCAGTACTTC; CDR3 protein: CASSEMGTGGYEQYF
J gene: TRBJ1-1; D gene: TRBD1; V gene: TRBV5-6; clone size: -; CDR3 DNA: TGTGCCAGCAGAGTGGGACAGCTGAACACTGAAGCTTTCTTT; CDR3 protein: CASRVGQLNTEAFF
J gene: TRBJ2-1; D gene: TRBD2; V gene: TRBV7-6; clone size: -; CDR3 DNA: TGTGCCAGCAGCTTAGTAGCCGTAATAGCGGGAGGCGCTGGTGGTAACAATGAGCAGTTCTTC; CDR3 protein: CASSLVAVIAGGAGGNNEQFF
J gene: TRBJ1-1; D gene: -; V gene: TRBV6-5; clone size: -; CDR3 DNA: TGTGCCAGCAGTTACTCAGGGTACACTGAAGCTTTCTTT; CDR3 protein: CASSYSGYTEAFF
J gene: TRBJ2-7; D gene: -; V gene: TRBV10-2; clone size: -; CDR3 DNA: TGCGCCAGCAGTGCTGGGGGCGGTAGATCCTACGAGCAGTACTTC; CDR3 protein: CASSAGGGRSYEQYF
J gene: TRBJ1-2; D gene: -; V gene: TRBV7-2; clone size: -; CDR3 DNA: TGTGCCAGCAGCTTAGAGCGGGACTATGGCTACACCTTC; CDR3 protein: CASSLERDYGYTF
J gene: TRBJ1-3; D gene: TRBD1; V gene: TRBV9; clone size: once; CDR3 DNA: TGTGCCAGCAGCCCAGGTGACGCGACAGGGTCTGGAAACACCATATATTTT; CDR3 protein: CASSPGDATGSGNTIYF
J gene: TRBJ2-7; D gene: TRBD2; V gene: TRBV7-2; clone size: -; CDR3 DNA: TGTGCCAGCAGCCTCGAAGGGACTAGCGGCTCCTACGAGCAGTACTTC; CDR3 protein: CASSLEGTSGSYEQYF
J gene: TRBJ2-1; D gene: TRBD2; V gene: TRBV6-5; clone size: -; CDR3 DNA: TGTGCCAGCAGTTACTCTGGGACTAGGGGACACAATGAGCAGTTCTTC; CDR3 protein: CASSYSGTRGHNEQFF
J gene: TRBJ2-1; D gene: -; V gene: TRBV10-2; clone size: -; CDR3 DNA: TGCGCCAGCAGTGAGCGGGGGGCGACTTACAATGAGCAGTTCTTC; CDR3 protein: CASSERGATYNEQFF
J gene: TRBJ2-2; D gene: -; V gene: TRBV6-5; clone size: -; CDR3 DNA: TGTGCCAGCAGGGAGGATGTGAGGGCCGGGGAGCTGTTTTTT; CDR3 protein: CASREDVRAGELFF
J gene: TRBJ2-3; D gene: -; V gene: TRBV7-2; clone size: -; CDR3 DNA: TGTGCCAGCAGCAGAATTGGGACACCAGGTAGCACAGATACGCAGTATTTT; CDR3 protein: CASSRIGTPGSTDTQYF
J gene: TRBJ1-2; D gene: TRBD1; V gene: TRBV6-1; clone size: -; CDR3 DNA: TGTGCCAGCAGTGCGGGACAGAATTTTAACTATGGCTACACCTTC; CDR3 protein: CASSAGQNFNYGYTF
J gene: TRBJ1-1; D gene: -; V gene: TRBV5-1; clone size: many; CDR3 DNA: TGCGCCAGCAGGTGGAACACTGAAGCTTTCTTT; CDR3 protein: CASRWNTEAFF
J gene: TRBJ1-3; D gene: -; V gene: TRBV4-1; clone size: -; CDR3 DNA: TGCGCCAGCAGCCAAGGGGGGCGCGCCGGAAACACCATATATTTT; CDR3 protein: CASSQGGRAGNTIYF
J gene: TRBJ1-1; D gene: -; V gene: TRBV5-6; clone size: -; CDR3 DNA: TGTGCCAGCAGCGCACAGATGAACACTGAAGCTTTCTTT; CDR3 protein: CASSAQMNTEAFF
J gene: TRBJ1-1; D gene: -; V gene: TRBV11-2; clone size: -; CDR3 DNA: TGTGCCAGCAGCTTACCAGTGAACACTGAAGCTTTCTTT; CDR3 protein: CASSLPVNTEAFF
J gene: TRBJ2-3; D gene: -; V gene: TRBV29-1; clone size: -; CDR3 DNA: TGCAGCGTTGAAGATGGATCCGTACTTTCAGATACGCAGTATTTT; CDR3 protein: CSVEDGSVLSDTQYF
J gene: TRBJ1-3; D gene: TRBD1; V gene: TRBV6-6; clone size: -; CDR3 DNA: TGTGCCAGCAGTCGAGCTGGACAGGGTGCGGACACCATATATTTT; CDR3 protein: CASSRAGQGADTIYF
J gene: TRBJ2-7; D gene: TRBD2; V gene: TRBV7-9; clone size: once; CDR3 DNA: TGTGCCAGCAGCTTGTCTAGCGGGGTCGGTGAGCAGTACTTC; CDR3 protein: CASSLSSGVGEQYF
J gene: TRBJ1-3; D gene: TRBD1; V gene: TRBV11-2; clone size: -; CDR3 DNA: TGTGCCAGCAGCTCCACGGGAGGGACAGGGAGCAGGATAACGAACACCATATATTTT; CDR3 protein: CASSSTGGTGSRITNTIYF
J gene: TRBJ1-1; D gene: -; V gene: TRBV2; clone size: -; CDR3 DNA: TGTGCCGGAACCCACGAGGGGGGTACTGAAGCTTTCTTT; CDR3 protein: CAGTHEGGTEAFF
J gene: TRBJ2-3; D gene: -; V gene: TRBV7-2; clone size: -; CDR3 DNA: TGTGCCAGCAGCTTAAAGGGGGCAGATACGCAGTATTTT; CDR3 protein: CASSLKGADTQYF
J gene: TRBJ2-7; D gene: TRBD1; V gene: TRBV2; clone size: many; CDR3 DNA: TGTGCCAGCAGTGCACCCCGATCAGGGGGCAATTCCTACGAGCAGTACTTC; CDR3 protein: CASSAPRSGGNSYEQYF
J gene: TRBJ2-1; D gene: TRBD1; V gene: TRBV5-1; clone size: -; CDR3 DNA: TGCGCCAGCAGCTTACAGGGGGCGAATGAGCAGTTCTTC; CDR3 protein: CASSLQGANEQFF
J gene: TRBJ2-5; D gene: TRBD2; V gene: TRBV4-3; clone size: -; CDR3 DNA: TGCGCCAGCAGCCAAGATATCCCCGGTGTTACTAGCGGGAGGGTCTCAGTGACCCAGTACTTC; CDR3 protein: CASSQDIPGVTSGRVSVTQYF
J gene: TRBJ1-5; D gene: -; V gene: TRBV6-1; clone size: -; CDR3 DNA: TGTGCCAGCAGTAACAGGGGCAATCAGCCCCAGCATTTT; CDR3 protein: CASSNRGNQPQHF
J gene: TRBJ2-2; D gene: -; V gene: TRBV14; clone size: -; CDR3 DNA: TGTGCCAGCAGCTTCACAGTCACCGGGGAGCTGTTTTTT; CDR3 protein: CASSFTVTGELFF
J gene: TRBJ2-1; D gene: -; V gene: TRBV30; clone size: -; CDR3 DNA: TGTGCCTGGAGTGTCTGGGGACTGTACAATGAGCAGTTCTTC; CDR3 protein: CAWSVWGLYNEQFF
J gene: TRBJ2-7; D gene: TRBD1; V gene: TRBV11-2; clone size: -; CDR3 DNA: TGTGCCAGCAGCCGAGGGACAGGGGGTATCCTCGAGCAGTACTTC; CDR3 protein: CASSRGTGGILEQYF
J gene: TRBJ2-3; D gene: TRBD2; V gene: TRBV7-2; clone size: -; CDR3 DNA: TGTGCCAGCAGCTCCGGACCGGGACTAGCATCCCGAGATACGCAGTATTTT; CDR3 protein: CASSSGPGLASRDTQYF